This T cell receptor (beta chain) was found in a study of blood T cell repertoires in COVID-19 (TCRdb year 2020). As for the study more broadly: Samples from collaborators originated in the United States, Italy and Spain and spanned both the acute and convalescent phases of COVID-19. Where available, HLA class I and class II types were taken from metadata supplied by the sample provider and were not determined by assay-based typing. The dataset comprised deeply sampled blood TCRbeta repertoires from subjects exposed to, actively infected with, or recovered from COVID-19. The samples were drawn from the first 160 participants of the ongoing ImmuneRACE study and from more than 1,000 subjects provided by 6 global collaborators. The material from the prospective study consisted of cDNA or gDNA derived from T cells, B-cell-depleted T cells, or PBMCs. The repertoires were released in a freely available public database meant as a resource for research on the immune response to SARS-CoV-2. A de-identified subject ID, COVID-19 status, age in years and sex were almost always included in the sample metadata.

The germline V gene provides CDR1 MGHDK and CDR2 SYGVNS. V is pared back by 2 bases and J by 4 bases, with 11 bases lying between the germline termini. CDR3 length: 14 amino acids, cysteine to phenylalanine. Left in the record is the CDR3 DNA by itself, 42 bases read in frame from the first base. In the prospective study, participants were about 18 to 95 years old, resided in about two dozen geographic areas of the United States, and were enrolled through a virtual design. To assign participants to cohorts, the prospective study relied on clinical history that participants themselves reported in a screening survey and a study questionnaire. A participant counted as exposed if, within 2 weeks of entering the study, that participant had been in contact with someone who had a PCR-confirmed or clinician-diagnosed COVID-19 case. In the prospective study, mobile phlebotomists collected whole blood, serum and a nasopharyngeal or oropharyngeal swab from each participant. Participants in the prospective study had the option to provide additional blood draws and questionnaires over a roughly 2-month period. Before DNA extraction, prospective study blood samples were shipped either frozen or at room temperature.

Broader findings and caveats from the paper: The amount of clinical and demographic metadata varied by source and participant and was provided uncurated.

The immunoSEQ Assay, a bias-controlled multiplex PCR, was used to amplify TCRbeta CDR3 regions from genomic DNA. The original methods were these. Nucleated cell counts per sample were estimated from amplification of reference gene primers within the assay. Sequence reads were collapsed and filtered to measure the absolute abundance of every unique TCRbeta CDR3 rearrangement. For each sample, productive Simpson clonality was calculated by taking the square root of Simpson's diversity index across productive rearrangements. Sourced from immuneACCESS, this table was stored by TCRdb with only in-frame sequences that have V and J called. A share of the clones is absent; for the studies checked, an unresolved V gene accounts for under half, and the remainder has no known explanation. V and J calls and clone size follow that table, whereas D and trimming were derived from the DNA. A total of some 300,000 clones appear in this sample, about nine tenths of them only once. The top ten constitute approximately 2.9% of the sample.

In the case of this clone: Its target antigen remains unknown. The sample holds no much larger clone one base away, and base qualities are not on file.

The rearranged chain carries TRBV25-1 and TRBJ2-5, and TRBD1 may be the D gene, going by 5 matching bases. The TCR was taken from a woman between 50 and 59 years old who had been exposed to COVID-19. Sequenced input: PBMCs or T cells enriched from blood (not recorded which). The nucleotides are TGTGCCAGCAGTGAAGCAGGGTGGGGAGAGACCCAGTACTTC. Its coded protein is CASSEAGWGETQYF.